This T cell receptor beta chain derives from a study of Graves' ophthalmopathy and Graves' hyperthyroidism listed by TCRdb under 2018. Some background on the complete study: Hyperthyroidism was considered stable if no progression to ophthalmopathy occurred within 18 months of follow-up. In total, 120 to 150 blood samples were TCR-sequenced: fewer than 50 ophthalmopathy, some 75 hyperthyroidism and about 17 hyperthyroidism-to-ophthalmopathy patients. After sampling, hyperthyroidism patients received methimazole starting at 30 mg daily, and ophthalmopathy patients received high-dose intravenous methylprednisolone. The study used TCR beta repertoire signatures to distinguish Graves' ophthalmopathy from Graves' hyperthyroidism and to predict progression to ophthalmopathy. In over 5 hyperthyroidism patients, the T-cell repertoire of thyroid tissue was compared with the T-cell repertoire of blood. The independent validation cohort included around 19 hyperthyroidism patients plus 17 patients who later progressed from hyperthyroidism to ophthalmopathy. A discovery set of 100 patients (around 44 ophthalmopathy, 60 or so stable hyperthyroidism) was enrolled to explore V-J signatures distinguishing ophthalmopathy from hyperthyroidism.

V sheds 5 bases and J sheds 2 bases, leaving 13 bases between their ends. The CDR3 measures 14 amino acids from cysteine to phenylalanine. Only CDR3 DNA remains: 42 bases, in frame from the first base. From the germline V gene, CDR1 is SGDLS and CDR2 is YYNGEE. Hyperthyroidism patients were newly diagnosed, with disease duration under 2 months, and aged 18 to 65 years. Patients were excluded if they had other autoimmune diseases, uncontrolled infections, pregnancy or lactation. Diagnosis relied on clinical symptoms, serum thyroxine, TRAb, thyroid ultrasound and orbital computed tomography. Trizol reagent was used to extract the total RNA, and its quality was then checked on an Agilent 2100 Bioanalyzer. Note on this clonotype: Its cognate antigen has yet to be identified. No much larger clone is present one base from it, and per-base qualities are unavailable.

General findings and caveats noted by the study authors: Most expanded thyroid clonotypes with a frequency above 0.001 also appeared in blood, which suggests that blood repertoires may reflect the immune response in the thyroid. Sample size was not predetermined statistically, and investigators were not blinded to group allocation. In validation, the model predicted ophthalmopathy progression with about 70% sensitivity and approximately 78% specificity; fewer than 15 predicted patients were CT-confirmed with GO in a median of roughly 6.8 months. In cross-validation, the 13-signature model distinguished ophthalmopathy from stable hyperthyroidism with 85% to 90% sensitivity and almost 83% specificity, and in the test set the corresponding values were approximately 80% and 68%.

For repertoire sequencing, the TCR beta CDR3 regions were amplified from RNA transcripts. The first round was an RT-PCR using HTBI primers with the Qiagen OneStep RT-PCR kit, and this first round was followed by a second-round multiplex PCR, then size selection and purification. Libraries were sequenced on an Illumina HiSeq2000 using paired-end 100 bp reads. The source study handled its data this way. Reads were processed with SOAPnuke, discarding reads with adapters, uncalled bases, mean Phred below 15, or no exact constant-primer or identifier match. High-quality paired reads were merged with COPE v1.2.5. Each unique nucleotide sequence was defined as a clonotype, and clonotypes were aligned to IMGT TRB V, D and J references with MiTCR v1.1. The analysis was limited to V-J combinations with a frequency above 0.0001, which together covered 99% to 99.2% of the repertoires. A TCR clonal expansion and chaos score per V-J combination was defined as the ratio of F50 clonal expansion to chaos observed in the TCRdist matrix. Welch's t-statistics and random forest were used to narrow the features down to over ten V-J combinations, which were then fed into a naive Bayes classifier. Thyroid-blood repertoire similarity was quantified with the Morisita-Horn index. TCRdb reran the public reads through fastp at Q25 and MiXCR, keeping productive beta chains. CDR3 protein sequences are deduplicated, and each keeps its most common genes and DNA. The V and J calls were not made by the authors but by TCRdb's processing. The sample data list around 1.1 million distinct CDR3 sequences, and approximately 35% of these were observed just once. The biggest ten clones account for 8.5% to 14% of the sample.

Recombination linked TRBV9 to TRBJ2-5; the D region possibly corresponds to TRBD2 (5 bases align). This receptor was identified in an adult man with Graves' hyperthyroidism. Sequenced: peripheral blood or thyroid tissue (not recorded which). The DNA is TGTGCCAGCAGTCTAGAGGACTTTCAAGAGACCCAGTACTTC. This translates into CASSLEDFQETQYF. Beyond the CDR3, the reference TRBV9 and TRBJ2-5 genes provide the residues; the full variable domain reads: DSGVTQTPKHLITATGQRVTLRCSPRSGDLSVYWYQQSLDQGLQFLIQYYNGEERAKGNILERFSAQQFPDLHSELNLSSLELGDSALYFCASSLEDFQETQYFGPGTRLLVL.